This T cell receptor (beta chain) stems from a study of cytomegalovirus exposure and HLA in healthy donors. Broader study findings: HLA alleles were associated with fewer than 20,000 TCR beta sequences in a later analysis at 0.05 false discovery rate.

A multiplex PCR was run with 60 Vbeta primers and 13 Jbeta primers. Using immunoSEQ multiplex PCR, the repertoire was profiled, and TCRdb retains in-frame clones only, with some absent. This sample has about 180,000 clones, with around four fifths found just once. This CDR3 has 12 amino acids. V lost 4 bases to trimming and J lost 1 base, with 7 bases between them. Germline V gene lookup returns CDR1 SQVTM and CDR2 ANQGSEA. On this clone itself: The antigen is undetermined.

The clonotype comes from a man aged 18-30 years in good health and CMV-seronegative. The chain uses TRBV29-1 and TRBJ1-1, with D possibly being TRBD1 (5 bases). Sequencing was carried out using PBMCs. CDR3 in DNA: TGCAGCGTTGTGACAGAGAACACTGAAGCTTTCTTT. This gives the protein CSVVTENTEAFF. The variable domain in full, with the rest retrieved from reference TRBV29-1 and TRBJ1-1, is SAVISQKPSRDICQRGTSLTIQCQVDSQVTMMFWYRQQPGQSLTLIATANQGSEATYESGFVIDKFPISRPNLTFSTLTVSNMSPEDSSIYLCSVVTENTEAFFGQGTRLTVV.